Listed here are 2 T cell receptor beta chains from one sample, sequenced in a study of CD8+ T cells in alopecia areata. As the sequencing template, cDNA was produced by extracting RNA and reverse transcribing it. Here immunoSEQ multiplex PCR was the method, and the copy in TCRdb shows in-frame clones only, minus some. The sample consists of approximately 280,000 clones, roughly 60% of them appearing once. Indicated treatment: oral pan-JAK inhibitor, 5-10 mg twice daily. The specimen was CD4+ T cells sorted from blood, collected at week 24, from a patient treated with tofacitinib. These receptors all come from a human donor with alopecia areata.

The genes are TRBV5-6 and TRBJ2-1; D unclear. Germline values: CDR1 SGHDT, CDR2 YYEEEE. V was clipped by 4 bases and J by 8 bases, with 13 bases between them. The CDR3 loop spans 13 amino acids. CDR3 nucleotides: TGTGCCAGCAGCGTCGGGCCCGTGGATGAGCAGTTCTTC. It yields the protein CASSVGPVDEQFF.

This clone was detected only a few times. The junction departs from the called germline gene at one end, perhaps through a read error. V and J are TRBV7-7 and TRBJ2-1; the match to TRBD1 covers 9 bases. Germline loops: CDR1 SSHAT, CDR2 FNYEAQ (reference sequence). The length of the CDR3 is 14 residues. CDR3 in DNA: TGTGCTAGCAGCGGACAGGGGATGGGCGATGAGCAGTTCTTC. The encoded protein is CASSGQGMGDEQFF.